Listed below are T cell receptor beta chains from one sample, sequenced in a study of T-cell memory formation after mild COVID-19. TCRdb reanalysed the 5' RACE reads using MiXCR and keeps one entry per CDR3 protein. The profile shows fewer than 600,000 distinct CDR3 sequences, about a fifth of them singletons. Input material: PBMCs or a T cell subset sorted from them (not recorded which). These receptors were taken from an adult woman who had mild COVID-19 (a few samples of this study predate the infection). Cell type and time point are not known. The conserved cysteine and the conserved F or W are not part of the CDR3 here. A D gene is named only where the DNA matches it firmly.

d_call | j_call | v_call | cdr3_aa
TRBD1 | TRBJ2-7 | TRBV10-3 | ATQGQGTYEQY
TRBD1 | TRBJ2-5 | TRBV5-1 | ASSSGPGQAQRDQY
TRBD1 | TRBJ1-5 | TRBV18 | ASSVLRTGGGDSNQPQH
TRBD2 | TRBJ2-1 | TRBV4-3 | ASSQDEGGSYNEQF
. | TRBJ2-1 | TRBV4-3 | ASSHLQTGRNEQF
. | TRBJ1-3 | TRBV7-2 | ASSAERASGNTIY
TRBD2 | TRBJ2-1 | TRBV4-1 | ASSQGLKRGLYNEQF
. | TRBJ2-7 | TRBV2 | ASSEARQGSYEQY
TRBD2 | TRBJ2-7 | TRBV20-1 | SASLPGGGEQY
TRBD1 | TRBJ2-1 | TRBV5-6 | ASSYGQGTYNEQF
TRBD1 | TRBJ1-6 | TRBV6-1 | ASSSFTGVNSPLH
TRBD1 | TRBJ2-3 | TRBV4-2 | ASSPQPGQGSTDTQY
. | TRBJ1-1 | TRBV20-1 | SARSQGGVNTEAF
TRBD1 | TRBJ1-6 | TRBV27 | ASSLSGQGNSPLH
TRBD1 | TRBJ2-5 | TRBV20-1 | SAQPGGRETQY
. | TRBJ2-7 | TRBV6-2/TRBV6-3 | ASSYSQGEVDEQY
TRBD1 | TRBJ1-5 | TRBV4-1 | ASSHYLGTGKLVYQPQH